This record looks at one T cell receptor (beta chain) sequence and its context. Its antigen is undetermined. This sample was included in a study of shared clonotypes between healthy human individuals. Whole-study results and caveats: Donor clonotype sharing was expected to depend on sequencing depth.

The length of the CDR3 is 16 residues. In germline, CDR1 is SGHRS, CDR2 YFSETQ. J gave up 1 base and V 4 bases, and 7 bases lay outside the gene matches. The repertoire was sequenced with immunoSEQ multiplex PCR; TCRdb's copy has only in-frame clones and lacks some. Here the sample spans under 2,500,000 clones, 95% being singletons. The clonotype comes from a man aged 18 to 30 in good health. The V call is TRBV5-1, the J call TRBJ2-7; TRBD2 matches at 11 bases. Source material: naive CD4+ T cells sorted from blood. Subset specified: CD45RA+ positively selected. The CDR3 DNA is TGCGCCAGCAGCCCTGGACTAGCGGGCTATTCCTACGAGCAGTACTTC. Its protein product is CASSPGLAGYSYEQYF. Supplemented by reference TRBV5-1 and TRBJ2-7, the full variable domain reads KAGVTQTPRYLIKTRGQQVTLSCSPISGHRSVSWYQQTPGQGLQFLFEYFSETQRNKGNFPGRFSGRQFSNSRSEMNVSTLELGDSALYLCASSPGLAGYSYEQYFGPGTRLTVT.